This TCR beta chain is drawn from a study of regulatory T cells in long-lasting Graves disease. Study overall: Over 5 years of antithyroid drugs with positive TSH receptor antibodies was taken to mean persistent Graves' disease. The study, taken as a whole, reports: Those with persistent Graves' had less TCR diversity than newly diagnosed patients. Persistent cases favored TRBV28, TRBJ1-2 and TRBJ2-5.

Construction of TCR beta libraries relied on iRepertoire HTBI primers and on Arm-PCR targeting CDR3 regions. MiXCR, run by TCRdb on the multiplex PCR reads, gives a single entry per CDR3 protein. The sample yields a few hundred thousand distinct CDR3 sequences, roughly 23% seen once. Time point described: persistent/refractory GD, antithyroid drugs over 5 years with positive TRAb. RNA extracted from PBMCs served as the sequencing template. This CDR3 has 13 residues. The V gene lost 10 bases and the J gene lost 2 bases, with 15 bases spanning the gap. Germline CDR1 and CDR2: MDHEN and SYDVKM. About this clonotype: Its specificity is unknown.

This TCR came from a female donor with Graves disease. The sequenced sample was peripheral blood mononuclear cells (PBMCs), obtained when the disease was refractory, from a patient treated with antithyroid drugs. This chain uses TRBV28 with TRBJ2-7; D not resolved. DNA of the CDR3: TGTGCCACCCGGCCGGTTGATACCTACGAGCAGTACTTC. The encoded protein is CATRPVDTYEQYF.